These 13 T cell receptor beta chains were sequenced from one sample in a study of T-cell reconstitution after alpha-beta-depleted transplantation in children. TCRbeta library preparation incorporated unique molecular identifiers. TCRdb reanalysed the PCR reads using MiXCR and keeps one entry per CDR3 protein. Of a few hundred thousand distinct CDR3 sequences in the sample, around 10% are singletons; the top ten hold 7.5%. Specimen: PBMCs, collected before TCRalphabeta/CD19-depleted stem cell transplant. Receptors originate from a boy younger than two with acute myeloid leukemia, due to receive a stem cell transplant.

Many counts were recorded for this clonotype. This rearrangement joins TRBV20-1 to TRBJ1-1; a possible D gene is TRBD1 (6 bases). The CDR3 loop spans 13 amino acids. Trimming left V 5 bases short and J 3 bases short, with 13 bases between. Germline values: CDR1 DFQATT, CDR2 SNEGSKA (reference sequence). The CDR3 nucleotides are TGCAGTGCTGATCTCAGGGGTGACACTGAAGCTTTCTTT. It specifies CSADLRGDTEAFF.

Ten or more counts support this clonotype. The CDR3 is CASSLVGNANYGYTF. CDR3 nucleotides: TGTGCCAGCAGTTTGGTGGGCAACGCTAACTATGGCTACACCTTC. V gene TRBV12-3 or TRBV12-4 combines with J gene TRBJ1-2; D remains ambiguous. The CDR3 has 15 residues. The ends were cut back, 3 bases at V and 0 bases at J, with 11 bases in the middle.

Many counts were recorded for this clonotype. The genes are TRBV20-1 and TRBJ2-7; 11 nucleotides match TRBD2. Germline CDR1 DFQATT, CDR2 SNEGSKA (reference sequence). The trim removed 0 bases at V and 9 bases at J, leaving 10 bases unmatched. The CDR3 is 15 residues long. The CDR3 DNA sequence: TGCAGTGCTAGAGAGGGGGCGGGAGGGACTAGCGGGCAGTACTTC. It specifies CSAREGAGGTSGQYF.

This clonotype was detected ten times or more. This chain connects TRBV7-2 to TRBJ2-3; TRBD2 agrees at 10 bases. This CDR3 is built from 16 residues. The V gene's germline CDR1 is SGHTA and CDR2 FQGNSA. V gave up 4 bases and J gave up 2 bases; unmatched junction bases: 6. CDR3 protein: CASSSRLAGLTDTQYF. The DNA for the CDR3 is TGTGCCAGCAGCTCGCGACTAGCGGGCCTCACAGATACGCAGTATTTT.

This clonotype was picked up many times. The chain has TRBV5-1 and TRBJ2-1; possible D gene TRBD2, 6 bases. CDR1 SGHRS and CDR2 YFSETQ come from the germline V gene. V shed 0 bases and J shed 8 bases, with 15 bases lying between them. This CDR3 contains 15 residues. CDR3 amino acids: CASSLGEDYRHEQFF. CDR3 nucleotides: TGCGCCAGCAGCTTGGGAGAGGACTACCGGCATGAGCAGTTCTTC.

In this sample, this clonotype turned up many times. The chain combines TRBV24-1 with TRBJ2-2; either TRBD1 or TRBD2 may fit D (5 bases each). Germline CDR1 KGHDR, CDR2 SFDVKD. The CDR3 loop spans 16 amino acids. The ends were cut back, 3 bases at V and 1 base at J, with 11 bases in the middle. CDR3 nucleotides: TGTGCCACCAGTGATCCCGGGACCTTGAACACCGGGGAGCTGTTTTTT. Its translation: CATSDPGTLNTGELFF.

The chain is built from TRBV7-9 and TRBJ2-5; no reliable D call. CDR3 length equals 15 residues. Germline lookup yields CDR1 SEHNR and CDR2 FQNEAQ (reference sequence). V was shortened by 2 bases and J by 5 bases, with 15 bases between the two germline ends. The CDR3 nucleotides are TGTGCCAGCAGCTTAAGCTCCTGGGGTTGGGAGACCCAGTACTTC. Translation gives CASSLSSWGWETQYF.

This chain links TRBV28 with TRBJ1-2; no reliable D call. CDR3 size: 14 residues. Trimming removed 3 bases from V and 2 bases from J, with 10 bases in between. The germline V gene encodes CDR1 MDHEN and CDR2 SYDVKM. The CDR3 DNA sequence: TGTGCCAGCAGTTTGTATGGCAGGAACTATGGCTACACCTTC. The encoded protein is CASSLYGRNYGYTF.

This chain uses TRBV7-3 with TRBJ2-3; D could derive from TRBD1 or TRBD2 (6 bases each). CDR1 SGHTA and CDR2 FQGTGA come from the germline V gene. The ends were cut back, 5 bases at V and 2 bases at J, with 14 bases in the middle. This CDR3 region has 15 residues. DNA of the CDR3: TGTGCCAGCAGCCGACCTTCGGGGGCCACAGATACGCAGTATTTT. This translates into CASSRPSGATDTQYF.

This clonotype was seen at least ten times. CDR3 residues: CASSQDQWRGTYNEQFF. The DNA of the CDR3 is TGTGCCAGCAGCCAAGATCAATGGAGGGGGACCTACAATGAGCAGTTCTTC. The chain combines TRBV4-2 with TRBJ2-1; D assignment may be TRBD1 or TRBD2 (6 bases each). The CDR3 has 17 residues. Trimming took 0 bases from V and 2 from J, leaving 14 bases between them. From germline, CDR1 is LGHNA and CDR2 YNFKEQ.

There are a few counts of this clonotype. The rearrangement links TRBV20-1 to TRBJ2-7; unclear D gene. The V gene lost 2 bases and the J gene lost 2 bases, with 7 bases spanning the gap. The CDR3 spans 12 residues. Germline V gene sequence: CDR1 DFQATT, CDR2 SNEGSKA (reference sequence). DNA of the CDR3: TGCAGTGCTAGAAAAGGCACCTACGAGCAGTACTTC. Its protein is CSARKGTYEQYF.

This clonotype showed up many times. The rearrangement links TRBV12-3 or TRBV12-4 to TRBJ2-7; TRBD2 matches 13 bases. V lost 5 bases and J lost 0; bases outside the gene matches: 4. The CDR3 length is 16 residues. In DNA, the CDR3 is TGTGCCAGCAGTATGACTAGCGGGAGGTACTCCTACGAGCAGTACTTC. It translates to CASSMTSGRYSYEQYF.

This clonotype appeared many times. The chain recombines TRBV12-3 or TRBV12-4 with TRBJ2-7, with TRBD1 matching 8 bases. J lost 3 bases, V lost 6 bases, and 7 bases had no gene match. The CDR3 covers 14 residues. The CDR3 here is CASSLRQGSYEQYF. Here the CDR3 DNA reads TGTGCCAGCAGCCTCCGACAGGGGAGCTACGAGCAGTACTTC.